A selection of T cell receptor beta chains follows, all from one sample in a study of Ad26.COV2.S vaccination and SARS-CoV-2 variants. Data came from immunoSEQ multiplex PCR; TCRdb stores just in-frame clones and leaves some out. Among 300,000 to 350,000 clones listed, roughly 90% were seen once. The sample in question was peripheral blood, obtained in a trial of Ad26.COV2.S vaccine versus placebo. The receptors come from a person between 18 and 65 years old who received the Ad26.COV2.S COVID-19 vaccine or a placebo. CDR3s include the opening cysteine and the closing phenylalanine or tryptophan. A D gene is named only where the DNA matches it firmly. Clone sizes are given selectively: once, few, many, or a class where the clone is expanded.

CDR3nt	CDR3aa	d_gene	abundance	v_gene	j_gene
TGTGCCAGCAGCTTCGCCCCAGGGCAGGGGGAAGAGACCCAGTACTTC	CASSFAPGQGEETQYF	TRBD1	-	TRBV11-3	TRBJ2-5
TGTGCCAGCAGTTACCCTGGTCCCGACGAGCAGTACTTC	CASSYPGPDEQYF	-	-	TRBV6-2/TRBV6-3	TRBJ2-7
TGTGCCAGTAGTATTGAGGGGGCGGCTTCACCCCTCCACTTT	CASSIEGAASPLHF	TRBD1	-	TRBV19	TRBJ1-6
TGTGCCAGCAGCCAAGTCCCTCTCGAGCAGTACTTC	CASSQVPLEQYF	-	-	TRBV3-1/TRBV3-2	TRBJ2-7
TGCGCCAGCAGCTTAGGGGGTGGTTACACTGAAGCTTTCTTT	CASSLGGGYTEAFF	-	few	TRBV5-1	TRBJ1-1
TGTGCCAGCAGCCGGGACTTCACAGATACGCAGTATTTT	CASSRDFTDTQYF	-	few	TRBV11-2	TRBJ2-3
TGTGCCAGCAGCCCCAGGACAGGCCTAGCCAAAAACATTCAGTACTTC	CASSPRTGLAKNIQYF	TRBD1	-	TRBV7-3	TRBJ2-4
TGTGCCAGCAGTGAATCGGACTACGAACATGAGCAGTTCTTC	CASSESDYEHEQFF	-	-	TRBV2	TRBJ2-1
TGCGCCAGCAGGTCTATTGGGGGCGACTATACCGGGGAGCTGTTTTTT	CASRSIGGDYTGELFF	-	-	TRBV5-1	TRBJ2-2
TGTGCCAGCAGTTACTCCGCGGATCACAATCAGCCCCAGCATTTT	CASSYSADHNQPQHF	-	-	TRBV6-6	TRBJ1-5
TGTGCCACTCAACCCGGGCCTCACACTGAAGCTTTCTTT	CATQPGPHTEAFF	-	-	TRBV15	TRBJ1-1
TGTGCCAGCAGCCGGACTCGGACTAGCGGGGGGGCCCTCGAGCAGTACTTC	CASSRTRTSGGALEQYF	TRBD2	-	TRBV3-1/TRBV3-2	TRBJ2-7
TGTGCCAGCAGCTTAACACCACCGACAGGACCCGATGGCTACACCTTC	CASSLTPPTGPDGYTF	-	-	TRBV7-2	TRBJ1-2
TGTGCCAGCTCACCGAGATCCGGGGACAGTGATGGCTACACCTTC	CASSPRSGDSDGYTF	TRBD1	-	TRBV18	TRBJ1-2
TGTGCCAGCAGCCAAGGATCGAGGCTGGCCGGGGCCCAGCATTTT	CASSQGSRLAGAQHF	-	-	TRBV3-1/TRBV3-2	TRBJ1-5
TGTGCCAGCAGCTTAGGGGGGGGACTAGCCGGAGCTGAAGATACGCAGTATTTT	CASSLGGGLAGAEDTQYF	TRBD2	-	TRBV11-3	TRBJ2-3
TGTGCCAGCAGCCAAGATAGCTGGGACCCTACAGATACGCAGTATTTT	CASSQDSWDPTDTQYF	-	-	TRBV3-1/TRBV3-2	TRBJ2-3